This T cell receptor beta chain was found in a study of T cell responses to AZD1222 COVID-19 vaccine. CDR3 size: 10 residues. Trimming shortened V by 8 bases and J by 3 bases, and 7 bases separated the two germline ends. Germline CDR1 is DFQATT and CDR2 is SNEGSKA (reference sequence). The table came from immunoSEQ multiplex PCR; TCRdb's copy has only in-frame clones and leaves some out. The data contain roughly 160,000 clones, about 95% of them seen just once; the ten biggest clones take up about 0.6%. Remarks on this clone: Its antigen is undetermined.

Study findings and constraints: CD4 TCRs linked to vaccination spanned spike, dominating at 160-218 and 743-854. No day 14 peak samples; only post-peak repertoires were characterized. There were mostly white British donors and more females than males, and clonal diversity was possibly underestimated. Within unmutated variant regions lay the reported targets of nearly half of spike-specific TCRs.

J is TRBJ1-1 and V is TRBV20-1; D remains unclear. This specimen consisted of peripheral blood, obtained on day 0 of AZD1222 vaccination. The sequence was collected from an adult in good health. The CDR3 protein is CSSGYTEAFF. CDR3 coding DNA: TGCAGTTCCGGGTACACTGAAGCTTTCTTT.